A selection of T cell receptor beta chains follows, all from one sample in a study of T cell changes during pregnancy in multiple sclerosis. Here immunoSEQ multiplex PCR was the method, and the copy in TCRdb shows in-frame clones only, minus some. The data contain 25,000 to 35,000 clones, under 95% of them seen just once; the ten biggest clones take up about 0.45%. Sequences were derived from CD4+ T cells from peripheral blood mononuclear cells, sampled in the second trimester of pregnancy. These receptors were obtained from a female donor in good health, enrolled as a control in a pregnancy study. CDR3s include the opening cysteine and the closing phenylalanine or tryptophan.

TRBV9,TRBJ1-1,CASSVGTGTEAFF
TRBV5-5,TRBJ1-4,CASSSGQRNEKLFF
TRBV6-4,TRBJ2-3,CASSEASGGLDTQYF
TRBV7-9,TRBJ1-1,CASSRENAFF
TRBV27,TRBJ1-2,CASSRVGTGWTYTF
TRBV6-5,TRBJ1-1,CASSFDRFNTEAFF
TRBV5-1,TRBJ1-4,CASSLSGGNEKLFF
TRBV11-2,TRBJ2-1,CASSLGGLAKFF
TRBV9,TRBJ2-1,CASSVVTSGGSEQFF
TRBV7-2,TRBJ1-2,CASSLGQGSYTF
TRBV9,TRBJ1-2,CASSASYTEDYGYTF
TRBV7-2,TRBJ2-7,CASSLSRDLYEQYF